The clone carrying this TCR beta chain has ten or more counts. What it recognizes is unknown. These data belong to a study of T cells after yellow fever vaccination. In the study overall: With SMART-Seq v4 Ultra Low Input, the fractions containing low cell numbers were prepared.

Study conclusions and caveats: The secondary response peaked faster, at day 5 versus 15, but was weaker.

TCR cDNA, made by 5'RACE template switching, carried an added universal primer site and UMIs. MiXCR, applied by TCRdb to the 5' RACE reads, yields one record per CDR3 protein. The repertoire holds approximately 240,000 distinct CDR3 sequences, with roughly 3.7% as singletons. This CDR3 contains 18 residues. After removal of 1 base from V and 3 bases from J, the junction contained 6 bases not matched to a gene. From germline, CDR1 is MGHRA and CDR2 YSYEKL. This TCR was sampled from a man between 18 and 29 years old who received the YFV17D yellow fever vaccine. The input for sequencing was PBMCs, taken 15 days after the yellow fever booster vaccination. This chain connects TRBV4-1 to TRBJ2-2, with 12 bases lining up with TRBD2. CDR3 nucleotide sequence: TGCGCCAGCAGCCAAGGGACTAGCGGGGCTCTAGACACCGGGGAGCTGTTTTTT. Amino acids: CASSQGTSGALDTGELFF.